These 5 T cell receptor beta chains were all obtained from the same sample, sequenced in a study of control samples from healthy donors and cancer patients. Libraries were prepared by immunoSEQ multiplex PCR; TCRdb keeps only in-frame clonotypes and omits some of them. The repertoire holds fewer than 100,000 clones, with about four fifths as singletons. The sequenced sample was blood. These receptors were taken from a woman in her sixties or seventies in good health.

V gene TRBV6-4 combines with J gene TRBJ1-1; D remains unclear. With 0 bases removed from V and 1 base from J, the gap between germline ends came to 6 bases. Germline V gene data show CDR1 as MRHNA and CDR2 as SNTAGT. The CDR3 extends over 14 amino acids. The CDR3 spells CASSDSSWNTEAFF. The CDR3 bases are TGTGCCAGCAGTGACTCGTCCTGGAACACTGAAGCTTTCTTT.

The chain couples TRBV6-5 to TRBJ1-2; 8 bases align to TRBD1. V shed 2 bases, J shed 6 bases, and the junction held 5 bases outside the gene matches. CDR1 and CDR2 (germline): MNHEY, SVGAGI. This CDR3 is 14 amino acids long. DNA of the CDR3: TGTGCCAGCAGTTACGACGCCAGGGGGCATGGCTACACCTTC. Translating it yields CASSYDARGHGYTF.

V is TRBV20-1 and J is TRBJ1-1; no clear D. The CDR3 extends over 14 amino acids. V was cut by 3 bases and J by 0 bases, with 11 bases left in between. Germline V gene sequence: CDR1 DFQATT, CDR2 SNEGSKA (reference sequence). CDR3 coding DNA: TGCAGTGCTAGTTCAGGAGGGATGAACACTGAAGCTTTCTTT. This encodes CSASSGGMNTEAFF.

The chain joins TRBV13 to TRBJ2-1, with a tentative D call TRBD1 (5 bases). The CDR3 is 13 residues long. Germline V gives CDR1 PRHDT, CDR2 FYEKMQ (reference sequence). V lost 2 bases, J lost 6 bases, and 8 bases lay in between. CDR3 sequence reads: CASSLLGANEQFF. CDR3 bases: TGTGCCAGCAGCTTACTAGGGGCCAATGAGCAGTTCTTC.

As to this clone: The same CDR3 is also encoded by other DNA sequences in this sample. J is TRBJ1-1 and V is TRBV18; D is unclear. Germline-derived CDR1 and CDR2 are KGHSH and LQKENI. CDR3 size: 13 residues. V was clipped by 2 bases and J by 0 bases, with 4 bases between them. As DNA, the CDR3 is TGTGCCAGCTCACCATCTTTGAACACTGAAGCTTTCTTT. It is translated as CASSPSLNTEAFF.